This T cell receptor (beta chain) was sequenced for a study of blood T cell repertoires in COVID-19. Whole-study context: The United States, Italy and Spain supplied acute and convalescent COVID-19 samples. Sample material is recorded as cDNA or gDNA derived from T cells, B-cell-depleted T cells, or PBMCs.

TCRdb keeps only in-frame clones here, not all; method: immunoSEQ multiplex PCR. The sample shows 60,000 to 70,000 clones, about 85% of them seen only once. Trimming at V came to 2 bases and at J to 4 bases, leaving 7 bases not matched to a gene. Germline CDR1 and CDR2: KGHSH and LQKENI. CDR3 length equals 16 residues. Sequenced: peripheral blood. This rearrangement joins TRBV18 to TRBJ1-4; TRBD1 matches 7 bases. The receptor was isolated from an elderly man with acute or convalescent COVID-19. The CDR3 spells CASSPGTAIINEKLFF. The CDR3 DNA reads TGTGCCAGCTCACCAGGGACAGCTATTATTAATGAAAAACTGTTTTTT.